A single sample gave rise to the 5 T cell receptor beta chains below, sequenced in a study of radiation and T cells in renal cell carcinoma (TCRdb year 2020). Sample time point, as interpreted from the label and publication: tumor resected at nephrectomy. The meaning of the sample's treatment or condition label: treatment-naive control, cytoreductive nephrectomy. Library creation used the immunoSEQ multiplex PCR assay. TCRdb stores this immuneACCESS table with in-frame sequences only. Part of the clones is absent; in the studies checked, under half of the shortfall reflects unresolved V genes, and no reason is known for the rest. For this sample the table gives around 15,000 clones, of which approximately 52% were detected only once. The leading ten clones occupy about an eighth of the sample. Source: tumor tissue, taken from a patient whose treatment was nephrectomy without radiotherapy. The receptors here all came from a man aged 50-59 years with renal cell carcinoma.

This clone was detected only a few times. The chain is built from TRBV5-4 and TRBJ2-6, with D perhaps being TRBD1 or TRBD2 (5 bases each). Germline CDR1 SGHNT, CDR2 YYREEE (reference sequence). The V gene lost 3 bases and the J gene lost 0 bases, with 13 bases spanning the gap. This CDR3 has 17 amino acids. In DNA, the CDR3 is TGTGCCAGCAGCTGGGACCCTACTTACTCTGGGGCCAACGTCCTGACTTTC. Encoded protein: CASSWDPTYSGANVLTF.

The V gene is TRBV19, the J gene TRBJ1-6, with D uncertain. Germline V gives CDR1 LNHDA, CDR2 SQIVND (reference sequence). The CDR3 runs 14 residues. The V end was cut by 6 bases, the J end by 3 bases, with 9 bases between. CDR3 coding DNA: TGTGCCAGTAGCGAGGTCCGCTATAATTCACCCCTCCACTTT. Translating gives CASSEVRYNSPLHF.

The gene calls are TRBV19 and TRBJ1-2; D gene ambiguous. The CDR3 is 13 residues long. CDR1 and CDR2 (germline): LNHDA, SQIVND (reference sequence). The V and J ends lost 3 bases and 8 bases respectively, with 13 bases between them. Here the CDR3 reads CASSMVKEGGYTF. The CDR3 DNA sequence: TGTGCCAGTAGTATGGTGAAGGAAGGGGGCTACACCTTC. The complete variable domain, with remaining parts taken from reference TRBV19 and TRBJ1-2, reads DGGITQSPKYLFRKEGQNVTLSCEQNLNHDAMYWYRQDPGQGLRLIYYSQIVNDFQKGDIAEGYSVSREKKESFPLTVTSAQKNPTAFYLCASSMVKEGGYTFGSGTRLTVV.

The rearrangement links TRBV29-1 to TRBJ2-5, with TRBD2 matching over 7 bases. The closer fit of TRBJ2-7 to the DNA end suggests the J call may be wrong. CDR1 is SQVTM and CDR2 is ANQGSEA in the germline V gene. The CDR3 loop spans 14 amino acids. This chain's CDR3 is CSVEGAAGTYEQYF. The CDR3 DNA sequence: TGCAGCGTTGAAGGGGCAGCGGGGACCTACGAGCAGTACTTC.

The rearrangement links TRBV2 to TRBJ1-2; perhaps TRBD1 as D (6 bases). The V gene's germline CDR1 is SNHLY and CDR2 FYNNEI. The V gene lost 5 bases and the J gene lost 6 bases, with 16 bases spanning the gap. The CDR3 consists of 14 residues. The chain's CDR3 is CASSFSGERDGYTF. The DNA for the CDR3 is TGTGCCAGCAGTTTCTCAGGGGAACGGGATGGCTACACCTTC.